This T cell receptor beta chain was captured by sequencing in a study of cytomegalovirus exposure and HLA in healthy donors. Per the germline V gene, CDR1 is SGDLS and CDR2 is YYNGEE. This CDR3 has 14 residues. V lost 0 bases, J lost 4 bases, and 4 bases stayed unmatched. A word on this clone: Its target is not known.

General study findings and limits: Cytomegalovirus-associated status was assigned to around 160 TCR beta chains. The classifier was said to identify cytomegalovirus status with high specificity and sensitivity.

Assay: immunoSEQ multiplex PCR; the TCRdb copy retains only in-frame clones and omits some. Among about 330,000 clones listed, just over 85% were seen once. The receptor was derived from a woman aged 18-29 years in good health and CMV-seronegative. The V gene is TRBV9, the J gene TRBJ2-7; the match to TRBD1 covers 7 bases. The material sequenced was PBMCs. The CDR3 bases are TGTGCCAGCAGCGTAGGAGGGGGCTGGTACGAGCAGTACTTC. Protein sequence: CASSVGGGWYEQYF.